The 6 T cell receptor beta chains presented below share a single source sample, sequenced in a study of a mutant IDH1 vaccine in newly diagnosed glioma. The data were produced by immunoSEQ multiplex PCR, yet TCRdb's version contains in-frame clones alone and is incomplete. This repertoire shows about 98,000 clones, roughly 90% found once; its top ten account for approximately 0.57%. Stated time point: baseline, week 1 (first vaccination visit). Stated treatment: pre-vaccination baseline after standard-of-care therapy. The material was PBMCs, obtained from a glioma patient treated with radiotherapy, temozolomide or both. These receptors all come from a woman in her 50s with glioma.

The V call is TRBV11-2, the J call TRBJ2-1, with 8 bases aligning to TRBD1. The germline V gene has CDR1 SGHAT and CDR2 FQNNGV. The CDR3 extends over 15 amino acids. The ends lost 5 bases at V and 2 bases at J; junction bases unmatched: 5. The CDR3 here is CASSLTGDPYNEQFF. Written as DNA, the CDR3 is TGTGCCAGCAGCCTGACAGGGGACCCCTACAATGAGCAGTTCTTC.

The J gene is TRBJ2-5, the V gene TRBV15; 7 bases are a match to TRBD1. J lost 1 base, V lost 3 bases, and 8 bases had no gene match. In germline, CDR1 is LNHNV, CDR2 YYDKDF (reference sequence). This CDR3 comprises 16 residues. CDR3 residues: CATSSIPGQLQETQYF. The DNA for the CDR3 is TGTGCCACCAGCAGCATACCGGGACAGCTCCAAGAGACCCAGTACTTC.

This clone was detected once. The genes are TRBV10-1 and TRBJ2-2; D call uncertain. V lost 2 bases, J lost 1 base, and 11 bases lay in between. Germline V lookup: CDR1 WNHNN, CDR2 SYGVQD (reference sequence). The length of the CDR3 is 16 residues. CDR3 protein: CASSEEVDLNTGELFF. The CDR3 DNA reads TGCGCCAGCAGTGAGGAGGTGGACCTGAACACCGGGGAGCTGTTTTTT.

The V and J genes are TRBV4-1 and TRBJ2-1; perhaps TRBD1 as D (5 bases). V shed 3 bases and J shed 4 bases, with 19 bases lying between them. In germline, CDR1 is MGHRA, CDR2 YSYEKL. The CDR3 totals 17 residues. DNA of the CDR3: TGCGCCAGCAGCCACCCGACAGAGCCAGGGCCTTACAATGAGCAGTTCTTC. Translating gives CASSHPTEPGPYNEQFF.

This clone was observed once. The rearrangement joins TRBV7-3 to TRBJ2-5, with a possible D match to TRBD1 (5 bases). Germline V gene lookup returns CDR1 SGHTA and CDR2 FQGTGA. This CDR3 comprises 14 residues. V lost 1 base, J lost 2 bases, and 8 bases lay in between. The CDR3 protein is CASSLRGNQETQYF. The CDR3 coding sequence is TGTGCCAGCAGCTTAAGGGGCAATCAAGAGACCCAGTACTTC.

The V call is TRBV7-9, the J call TRBJ1-1; D not resolved. The V end lost 5 bases, the J end lost 6 bases, and 10 bases lay between the germline ends. The CDR3 loop spans 12 amino acids. Per the germline V gene, CDR1 is SEHNR and CDR2 is FQNEAQ (reference sequence). CDR3 DNA: TGTGCCAGCAGCGTAGACCCGGCTGAAGCTTTCTTT. Translation: CASSVDPAEAFF.